These 24 T cell receptor beta chains were sequenced from one sample in a study of T-cell memory formation after mild COVID-19. Each CDR3 protein is one row after TCRdb ran MiXCR on the 5' RACE reads. The sample includes about 390,000 distinct CDR3 sequences, about 21% seen only once; the top ten take about 12%. The specimen sequenced was PBMCs or a T cell subset sorted from them (not recorded which). All receptors derive from an adult woman who had mild COVID-19 (a few samples of this study predate the infection). Cell type and time point are not known.

This chain links TRBV19 with TRBJ2-7, with 7 nucleotides matching TRBD1. CDR3 length: 11 residues. In germline, CDR1 is LNHDA, CDR2 SQIVND (reference sequence). V lost 6 bases, J lost 7 bases, and 3 bases stayed unmatched. The CDR3 is CASRDRSEQYF. CDR3 bases: TGTGCCAGTAGGGACAGGTCGGAGCAGTACTTC.

This clonotype was detected ten times or more. CDR3: CSAPSPNEQFF. The DNA of the CDR3 is TGCAGTGCTCCTAGCCCCAATGAGCAGTTCTTC. This sequence joins TRBV20-1 and TRBJ2-1; maybe TRBD2 (5 bases). Germline V gene lookup returns CDR1 DFQATT and CDR2 SNEGSKA (reference sequence). Trimming took 5 bases from V and 6 from J, leaving 8 bases between them. This CDR3 has 11 residues.

DNA for the CDR3: TGCAGCGTTGTTCGTAGTAGCGGGGGCGAGCAGTACTTC. Its translation: CSVVRSSGGEQYF. This sequence joins TRBV29-1 and TRBJ2-7; TRBD2 agrees at 9 bases. The germline V gene has CDR1 SQVTM and CDR2 ANQGSEA. The CDR3 covers 13 residues. J lost 6 bases, V lost 4 bases, and 7 bases had no gene match.

V is TRBV3-1 and J is TRBJ2-5; possible D gene TRBD2, 5 bases. This CDR3 contains 13 residues. From germline, CDR1 is LGHDT and CDR2 YNNKEL (reference sequence). V lost 4 bases and J 2 bases, leaving 8 bases between the germline ends. CDR3 amino acids: CASSLRTQETQYF. The CDR3 DNA reads as TGTGCCAGCAGCCTCCGGACTCAAGAGACCCAGTACTTC.

The chain has TRBV29-1 and TRBJ1-1; no firm D call. The CDR3 totals 11 residues. The germline V gene has CDR1 SQVTM and CDR2 ANQGSEA. With 4 bases removed from V and 4 bases from J, the gap between germline ends came to 7 bases. CDR3 region: CSVVSFTEAFF. CDR3 bases: TGCAGCGTTGTTTCTTTCACTGAAGCTTTCTTT.

The CDR3 here is CASSLGFTRGNEQFF. The DNA for the CDR3 is TGCGCCAGCAGCCTGGGATTTACTCGGGGAAATGAGCAGTTCTTC. The chain links TRBV4-1 to TRBJ2-1; perhaps TRBD2 as D (5 bases). The germline V gene has CDR1 MGHRA and CDR2 YSYEKL. V was pared by 4 bases and J by 7 bases, with 17 bases between. The CDR3 is made up of 15 amino acids.

In this sample, this clonotype turned up a few times. The chain uses TRBV5-5 and TRBJ1-1; the match to TRBD1 covers 7 bases. This CDR3 has 15 residues. With 4 bases clipped from V and 4 bases from J, the junction kept 10 bases outside the gene matches. Germline CDR1 is SGHKS and CDR2 is YYEKEE (reference sequence). The CDR3 region is CASSPGTDGVTEAFF. DNA for the CDR3: TGTGCCAGCAGCCCGGGGACAGACGGGGTCACTGAAGCTTTCTTT.

V is TRBV6-6 and J is TRBJ2-1, with D perhaps being TRBD1 or TRBD2 (6 bases each). CDR3 length: 15 residues. Trimming removed 5 bases from V and 0 bases from J, with 11 bases in between. Germline-derived CDR1 and CDR2 are MNHNY and SVGAGI (reference sequence). Written as DNA, the CDR3 is TGTGCCAGCAGTGAACAGGGAGGCTCCTACAATGAGCAGTTCTTC. Protein product: CASSEQGGSYNEQFF.

This rearrangement joins TRBV5-1 to TRBJ2-5, with 11 bases fitting TRBD2. CDR3 size: 16 residues. J gave up 4 bases and V 0 bases, and 5 bases lay outside the gene matches. The germline gives CDR1 SGHRS, CDR2 YFSETQ. CDR3 region: CASSLAVGTSGETQYF. The CDR3 nucleotides read TGCGCCAGCAGCTTGGCCGTCGGGACTAGCGGAGAGACCCAGTACTTC.

This clonotype has more than one count but fewer than ten. The rearrangement uses TRBV24-1 and TRBJ2-5; a weak D match, TRBD1 (6 bases). CDR1 is KGHDR and CDR2 is SFDVKD in the germline V gene. The length of the CDR3 is 15 residues. V was trimmed by 0 bases and J by 5 bases, leaving 12 bases between them. As DNA, the CDR3 is TGTGCCACCAGTGATTTGACTGGGGGCCAGGAGACCCAGTACTTC. The encoded protein is CATSDLTGGQETQYF.

The chain recombines TRBV14 with TRBJ2-1; 8 bases are a match to TRBD2. Looked up from germline, CDR1 is SGHDN and CDR2 is FVKESK. Germline trimming cut 3 bases from V and 7 bases from J; bases unmatched to any gene: 5. The CDR3 has 14 residues. Written as DNA, the CDR3 is TGTGCCAGCAGCCATTGGACTAGCTGGAATGAGCAGTTCTTC. Translated: CASSHWTSWNEQFF.

The chain uses TRBV5-4 and TRBJ1-1; the D is unclear. V lost 6 bases and J lost 0, with 6 bases in between. This CDR3 spans 12 amino acids. Germline CDR1 reads SGHNT; CDR2 reads YYREEE (reference sequence). CDR3 sequence: CASTSMNTEAFF. Written as DNA, the CDR3 is TGTGCCAGCACGTCAATGAACACTGAAGCTTTCTTT.

The chain recombines TRBV5-1 with TRBJ2-1, with 14 positions matching TRBD2. Trimming cost V 7 bases and J 1 base; bases outside gene matches: 1. This CDR3 is built from 15 residues. Germline V gives CDR1 SGHRS, CDR2 YFSETQ. As DNA, the CDR3 is TGCGCCAGCGGGACTAGCGGGAGTTCCTACAATGAGCAGTTCTTC. As protein: CASGTSGSSYNEQFF.

The chain is built from TRBV28 and TRBJ1-1; TRBD1 agrees at 8 bases. The CDR3 contains 13 residues. Germline V gives CDR1 MDHEN, CDR2 SYDVKM. V was pared by 6 bases and J by 7 bases, with 7 bases of the junction left unmatched. The CDR3 sequence: CASSPFTGGEAFF. CDR3 DNA: TGTGCCAGCAGCCCTTTCACAGGGGGTGAAGCTTTCTTT.

The rearrangement uses TRBV30 and TRBJ2-1, with D uncertain. The CDR3 is 16 amino acids. Per the germline V gene, CDR1 is GTSNPN and CDR2 is SVGIG (reference sequence). V shed 4 bases and J shed 8 bases, with 24 bases lying between them. The CDR3 region is CAWTPGETLFGDEQFF. CDR3 DNA sequence: TGTGCCTGGACCCCAGGCGAGACCCTTTTTGGGGATGAGCAGTTCTTC.

The chain recombines TRBV27 with TRBJ2-1, with D possibly TRBD1 on 6 matching bases. The germline V and J ends were trimmed by 5 bases and 7 bases, with 21 bases remaining between them. The CDR3 is made up of 16 amino acids. Germline V gene lookup returns CDR1 MNHEY and CDR2 SMNVEV (reference sequence). CDR3 coding DNA: TGTGCCAGCAGTCTCCACTGGACAGTTGTGAGGAATGAGCAGTTCTTC. Translated: CASSLHWTVVRNEQFF.

This rearrangement joins TRBV12-3 or TRBV12-4 to TRBJ2-5, with TRBD2 matching over 16 bases. The CDR3 consists of 20 residues. After removal of 3 bases from V and 4 bases from J, the junction contained 14 bases not matched to a gene. CDR3 sequence reads: CASSFGLLGLAGGPGETQYF. CDR3 bases: TGTGCCAGCAGTTTCGGGCTCCTGGGACTAGCGGGGGGGCCCGGAGAGACCCAGTACTTC.

This chain connects TRBV5-1 to TRBJ1-2; D ambiguous. Per the germline V gene, CDR1 is SGHRS and CDR2 is YFSETQ. V was cut by 0 bases and J by 9 bases, with 18 bases left in between. CDR3 length equals 15 residues. The CDR3 protein is CASSLAGQLTARYTF. As DNA, the CDR3 is TGCGCCAGCAGCTTGGCGGGCCAACTAACGGCCCGCTACACCTTC.

This chain joins TRBV4-3 and TRBJ2-7; TRBD1 might be the D (6 bases). Trimming stripped 0 bases from V and 6 bases from J, with 9 bases between. Germline values: CDR1 LGHNA, CDR2 YSLEER. CDR3 length: 13 residues. CDR3 amino acids: CASSQDPGAEQYF. In nucleotides, the CDR3 is TGCGCCAGCAGCCAAGATCCAGGGGCCGAGCAGTACTTC.

This sequence joins TRBV18 and TRBJ1-1, with D perhaps TRBD1 (6 bases). CDR3 length equals 13 residues. The germline V and J ends were trimmed by 6 bases and 2 bases, with 10 bases remaining between them. The V gene's germline CDR1 is KGHSH and CDR2 LQKENI. The CDR3 reads CASSQGINTEAFF. The CDR3 DNA reads TGTGCCAGCTCCCAGGGGATTAACACTGAAGCTTTCTTT. The whole variable domain, remainder taken from reference TRBV18 and TRBJ1-1, is NAGVMQNPRHLVRRRGQEARLRCSPMKGHSHVYWYRQLPEEGLKFMVYLQKENIIDESGMPKERFSAEFPKEGPSILRIQQVVRGDSAAYFCASSQGINTEAFFGQGTRLTVV.

This chain joins TRBV7-9 and TRBJ1-1; perhaps TRBD1 as D (5 bases). This CDR3 is built from 16 residues. Per the germline V gene, CDR1 is SEHNR and CDR2 is FQNEAQ (reference sequence). V was shortened by 1 base and J by 1 base, with 13 bases between the two germline ends. CDR3 loop: CASSLEVGRANTEAFF. The CDR3 region has the DNA TGTGCCAGCAGCTTAGAGGTAGGCAGGGCGAACACTGAAGCTTTCTTT.

V usage is TRBV18 and J usage is TRBJ1-5; TRBD1 agrees at 7 bases. Per germline, CDR1 KGHSH and CDR2 LQKENI. The CDR3 loop spans 14 amino acids. The V and J ends lost 3 bases and 6 bases, in that order; junction bases with no gene match: 5. In DNA form, the CDR3 reads TGTGCCAGCTCACCGAAAACAGGGGTTCAGCCCCAGCATTTT. Translated: CASSPKTGVQPQHF.

This clonotype occurred a few times. This chain joins TRBV18 and TRBJ2-7; tentative D call: TRBD2 (7 bases). This CDR3 region has 13 residues. Trimming cost V 5 bases and J 4 bases, with 12 bases left between them. Germline CDR1 KGHSH, CDR2 LQKENI. This CDR3 reads CASSRGGVYEQYF. In DNA, the CDR3 is TGTGCCAGCTCAAGGGGGGGCGTTTACGAGCAGTACTTC.

The CDR3 nucleotides are TGTGCCAGTAGTATCACAGCGGGGCCGGAGTACGAGCAGTACTTC. This gives the protein CASSITAGPEYEQYF. The chain combines TRBV19 with TRBJ2-7, with TRBD2 matching over 7 bases. V was clipped by 3 bases and J by 4 bases; unmatched bases: 9. Per the germline V gene, CDR1 is LNHDA and CDR2 is SQIVND (reference sequence). This CDR3 comprises 15 residues.